This entry features one T cell receptor (beta chain) sequence. Antigen: not known. The data belong to a study of T cell responses to AZD1222 COVID-19 vaccine. Study observations and caveats: Repertoires were collected only later (after the peak T cell response had occurred). Distributed over spike, vaccine-associated CD4 TCRs predominated at 160-218 and 743-854. Clonal diversity was possibly underestimated, and white British individuals and females predominated among donors. Increases in Spike-specific TCR breadth and depth were seen after two AZD1222 doses.

This table comes from immunoSEQ multiplex PCR, and its TCRdb copy is limited to in-frame clones, with some not included. The sample has about 130,000 clones, 80% to 95% seen once. Looked up from germline, CDR1 is LNHDA and CDR2 is SQIVND (reference sequence). V shed 7 bases and J shed 4 bases, with 13 bases lying between them. The length of the CDR3 is 13 residues. This chain uses TRBV19 with TRBJ1-1; D is uncertain. The TCR was taken from an adult who received the AZD1222 COVID-19 vaccine. This material consisted of peripheral blood, taken 28 days after the second AZD1222 dose. The CDR3 nucleotides are TGTGCCAGTACCTCGTTCCAGGCCACTGAAGCTTTCTTT. Residues: CASTSFQATEAFF.